The TCR beta chain under discussion was sequenced for a study of blood T cell repertoires in COVID-19. In the study overall: Material from acute and convalescent COVID-19 was sourced from the United States, Italy and Spain.

The table came from immunoSEQ multiplex PCR; TCRdb's copy has only in-frame clones and leaves some out. The top ten clones hold roughly 1.5% of a sample with 350,000 to 450,000 clones, about nine tenths of them seen once. CDR1 and CDR2 from the germline V gene are KGHDR and SFDVKD. The CDR3 totals 16 residues. Trimming cost V 3 bases and J 5 bases; bases outside gene matches: 10. This clone was found once. The chain is built from TRBV24-1 and TRBJ1-2; 8 bases are a match to TRBD1. This receptor was taken from a middle-aged woman with COVID-19, enrolled during active disease. The sequencing input was peripheral blood. CDR3 sequence: CATSDPTGEDWYGYTF. The CDR3 nucleotides are TGTGCCACCAGTGATCCGACAGGGGAGGACTGGTATGGCTACACCTTC.